The 20 T cell receptor beta chains below come from one sample, sequenced in a study of blood T cell repertoires in COVID-19. Clones were sequenced by immunoSEQ multiplex PCR, and TCRdb holds only the in-frame ones, with some missing. The sample records about 230,000 clones, around 85% being singletons. Specimen: peripheral blood. The receptors were gathered from a woman aged 80 or over with acute or convalescent COVID-19.

The genes are TRBV28 and TRBJ2-1; 8 bases line up with TRBD1. V shed 2 bases and J 10 bases; nucleotides not matched to a gene: 4. Looked up from germline, CDR1 is MDHEN and CDR2 is SYDVKM. The CDR3 is 13 amino acids. CDR3 bases: TGTGCCAGCAGTTTAATCGGACAGGGCGAGCAGTTCTTC. This translates into CASSLIGQGEQFF.

The rearrangement uses TRBV7-3 and TRBJ2-1; 9 nucleotides agree with TRBD2. J gave up 6 bases and V 5 bases, and 5 bases lay outside the gene matches. The CDR3 length is 14 residues. Germline V lookup: CDR1 SGHTA, CDR2 FQGTGA. The CDR3 DNA follows: TGTGCCAGCAGCCCCGGGACTAGCATCAATGAGCAGTTCTTC. This sequence encodes CASSPGTSINEQFF. Full variable domain (rest looked up from reference TRBV7-3 and TRBJ2-1): GAGVSQTPSNKVTEKGKYVELRCDPISGHTALYWYRQSLGQGPEFLIYFQGTGAADDSGLPNDRFFAVRPEGSVSTLKIQRTERGDSAVYLCASSPGTSINEQFFGPGTRLTVL.

J is TRBJ1-5 and V is TRBV9; D not certain. The CDR3 consists of 15 residues. Trimming took 0 bases from V and 5 from J, leaving 12 bases between them. CDR1 is SGDLS, CDR2 YYNGEE, per germline. CDR3 nucleotide sequence: TGTGCCAGCAGCGTAGGTCCCGGTGAGGATCAGCCCCAGCATTTT. This gives the protein CASSVGPGEDQPQHF.

J is TRBJ1-2 and V is TRBV19; 7 bases are a match to TRBD1. V was clipped by 6 bases and J by 3 bases; unmatched bases: 19. CDR3 size: 18 residues. Germline CDR1 reads LNHDA; CDR2 reads SQIVND (reference sequence). CDR3 sequence reads: CASSRDSHPIGGDYGYTF. The CDR3 nucleotides read TGTGCCAGTAGCCGGGACAGCCACCCCATCGGGGGTGACTATGGCTACACCTTC.

This clone showed up just a few times. CDR3: CASSPTDGEKLFF. The CDR3 DNA reads TGTGCCAGCTCACCAACAGATGGAGAAAAACTGTTTTTT. The chain links TRBV18 to TRBJ1-4, with no clear D. Trimming cost V 2 bases and J 8 bases, with 9 bases left between them. Germline V lookup: CDR1 KGHSH, CDR2 LQKENI. The CDR3 loop spans 13 amino acids. The whole variable domain, remainder taken from reference TRBV18 and TRBJ1-4, is NAGVMQNPRHLVRRRGQEARLRCSPMKGHSHVYWYRQLPEEGLKFMVYLQKENIIDESGMPKERFSAEFPKEGPSILRIQQVVRGDSAAYFCASSPTDGEKLFFGSGTQLSVL.

This chain uses TRBV28 with TRBJ2-1; 9 positions match TRBD2. Trimming took 4 bases from V and 7 from J; bases not matched to a gene: 14. The CDR3 consists of 17 residues. Germline values: CDR1 MDHEN, CDR2 SYDVKM. CDR3 sequence: CASSSLTGTSLWNEQFF. The CDR3 bases are TGTGCCAGCAGTTCGTTGACCGGGACTAGCTTATGGAATGAGCAGTTCTTC.

This chain links TRBV3-1 (or the pseudogene TRBV3-2) with TRBJ1-1; D gene uncertain. Between the trimmed V and J ends, which lost 4 bases and 1 base, there was a span of 13 bases. Looked up from germline, CDR1 is LGHDT and CDR2 is YNNKEL (reference sequence). The CDR3 totals 15 residues. The CDR3 here is CASSPRNGGNTEAFF. The DNA of the CDR3 is TGTGCCAGCAGCCCCCGGAACGGAGGGAACACTGAAGCTTTCTTT.

The V gene is TRBV2, the J gene TRBJ2-5; weak D call: TRBD1 (6 bases). In germline, CDR1 is SNHLY, CDR2 FYNNEI. The CDR3 consists of 14 residues. Trimming removed 4 bases at V and 2 bases at J, with 11 bases between. The CDR3 DNA is TGTGCCAGCAGTGTACAGGGATCGCAAGAGACCCAGTACTTC. Its translation is CASSVQGSQETQYF.

This rearrangement joins TRBV2 to TRBJ2-2; a possible D gene is TRBD2 (5 bases). Trimming shortened V by 6 bases and J by 5 bases, and 13 bases separated the two germline ends. This CDR3 region has 14 residues. The germline V gene encodes CDR1 SNHLY and CDR2 FYNNEI. CDR3 in amino acids: CASRSRPGTGELFF. The CDR3 nucleotides read TGTGCCAGCAGGTCGAGACCGGGGACCGGGGAGCTGTTTTTT. The complete variable domain, with remaining parts taken from reference TRBV2 and TRBJ2-2, reads EPEVTQTPSHQVTQMGQEVILRCVPISNHLYFYWYRQILGQKVEFLVSFYNNEISEKSEIFDDQFSVERPDGSNFTLKIRSTKLEDSAMYFCASRSRPGTGELFFGEGSRLTVL.

The CDR3: CASSLRQRGSSAAEQYF. CDR3 in DNA: TGTGCCAGCTCACTACGTCAGCGGGGGTCATCCGCGGCCGAGCAGTACTTC. This rearrangement joins TRBV18 to TRBJ2-7; the match to TRBD2 covers 8 bases. The CDR3 consists of 17 residues. The V segment lost 4 bases and the J segment 6 bases; nucleotides outside the gene matches: 17. CDR1 and CDR2 from the germline V gene are KGHSH and LQKENI.

This clone turned up a few times. This chain links TRBV16 with TRBJ2-2; tentatively, D is TRBD2 (5 bases). V shed 5 bases and J shed 4 bases, with 17 bases lying between them. The CDR3 covers 16 residues. Germline assignment: CDR1 KGHSY and CDR2 FQNENV. The CDR3 nucleotides are TGTGCCAGCAGCTCCCTTTCGGGATTTTCCACCGGGGAGCTGTTTTTT. Amino acid sequence: CASSSLSGFSTGELFF.

This chain uses TRBV4-1 with TRBJ1-4, with 7 bases lining up with TRBD1. The junction had 9 bases not matched to a gene; V was cut back by 0 bases and J by 8 bases. CDR1 MGHRA and CDR2 YSYEKL come from the germline V gene. The CDR3 spans 16 residues. The CDR3 region is CASSQERRGGGEKLFF. DNA of the CDR3: TGCGCCAGCAGCCAAGAAAGAAGAGGGGGCGGCGAAAAACTGTTTTTT.

V gene TRBV25-1 combines with J gene TRBJ1-2; 8 nucleotides match TRBD1. V was pared by 4 bases and J by 8 bases, with 15 bases of the junction left unmatched. Germline CDR1 reads MGHDK; CDR2 reads SYGVNS. The CDR3 extends over 16 amino acids. The CDR3 DNA reads TGTGCCAGCAGTGCCCCGAGGACAGGGAAGTTTGGCGGCTACACCTTC. Encoded protein: CASSAPRTGKFGGYTF.

The V and J genes are TRBV21-1 and TRBJ1-3. TRBV21-1 is reported as a pseudogene. CDR3 length: 19 residues. CDR3 loop: CASSKVIRSGRARGNTIYF. The CDR3 region has the DNA TGTGCCAGCAGCAAAGTCATCCGATCCGGGAGGGCGCGAGGAAACACCATATATTTT.

This clone was recorded a few times. The J gene is TRBJ1-2, the V gene TRBV24-1; D gene ambiguous. CDR1 and CDR2 from the germline V gene are KGHDR and SFDVKD. This CDR3 region has 14 residues. Trimming left V 6 bases short and J 7 bases short, with 17 bases between. DNA of the CDR3: TGTGCCACCAGTTCGTCCGGGGAATTAGGTGGCTACACCTTC. Its translation is CATSSSGELGGYTF.

The chain recombines TRBV4-2 with TRBJ2-6; 10 bases align to TRBD2. J was trimmed by 4 bases and V by 0 bases; bases with no gene match: 6. From germline, CDR1 is LGHNA and CDR2 YNFKEQ. The CDR3 covers 18 residues. The CDR3, as DNA: TGTGCCAGCAGCCAAGATCCAGCGGGGGGGCTAGGGGCCAACGTCCTGACTTTC. It is translated as CASSQDPAGGLGANVLTF.

The V gene is TRBV6-5, the J gene TRBJ1-4, with TRBD1 matching over 8 bases. Germline V gene lookup returns CDR1 MNHEY and CDR2 SVGAGI. This CDR3 contains 13 residues. Trimming removed 6 bases from V and 5 bases from J; junction bases left unmatched: 2. This CDR3 reads CASSGQGNEKLFF. In DNA, the CDR3 is TGTGCCAGCAGCGGACAGGGAAATGAAAAACTGTTTTTT.

The V call is TRBV7-2, the J call TRBJ2-2; a weak D match, TRBD2 (5 bases). This CDR3 has 15 amino acids. The germline CDR1 and CDR2 sequences are SGHTA and FQGNSA. Trimming took 6 bases from V and 5 from J, leaving 16 bases between them. CDR3 sequence: CASRPALGETGELFF. The CDR3 nucleotides read TGTGCCAGCAGACCGGCCCTCGGGGAGACCGGGGAGCTGTTTTTT.

This chain joins TRBV12-3 or TRBV12-4 and TRBJ1-2; D not certain. The V end was cut by 6 bases, the J end by 2 bases, with 10 bases between. The CDR3 has 13 amino acids. The CDR3, as DNA: TGTGCCAGCAGCAACCCCCGGAACTATGGCTACACCTTC. It codes for CASSNPRNYGYTF.

The chain is built from TRBV10-3 and TRBJ2-7; maybe TRBD2 (6 bases). The CDR3 has 12 residues. V lost 9 bases and J lost 2, with 11 bases in between. Germline CDR1 ENHRY, CDR2 SYGVKD. CDR3 residues: CAMASVTYEQYF. CDR3 DNA sequence: TGTGCCATGGCTAGCGTAACCTACGAGCAGTACTTC.